The 31 T cell receptor beta chains below come from one sample, sequenced in a study of cytomegalovirus exposure and HLA in healthy donors. 60 Vbeta and 13 Jbeta primers were used in PCR. TCRdb keeps only in-frame clones here, not all; method: immunoSEQ multiplex PCR. The sample records about 160,000 clones, roughly two thirds being singletons. The material sequenced was PBMCs. These receptors originate from a woman in her 40s in good health and CMV-seropositive.

The rearrangement joins TRBV27 to TRBJ1-1, with D possibly matching TRBD1 (6 bases). Germline V CDR1 and CDR2: MNHEY, SMNVEV (reference sequence). The germline V and J ends were trimmed by 3 bases and 7 bases, with 15 bases remaining between them. There are 14 residues in the CDR3. The CDR3 loop reads CASSFLRGGGEAFF. The CDR3 DNA is TGTGCCAGCAGTTTCCTCAGAGGGGGGGGTGAAGCTTTCTTT.

The rearrangement uses TRBV7-2 and TRBJ2-7; 8 bases line up with TRBD2. J gave up 0 bases and V 5 bases, and 6 bases lay outside the gene matches. The CDR3 is 15 amino acids. CDR1 is SGHTA and CDR2 is FQGNSA in the germline V gene. The CDR3 bases are TGTGCCAGCAGCGTAACCACTAGCGGCTCCTACGAGCAGTACTTC. Protein product: CASSVTTSGSYEQYF.

The chain employs TRBV11-2 and TRBJ2-7, with 9 nucleotides matching TRBD1. Germline values: CDR1 SGHAT, CDR2 FQNNGV. The V and J ends lost 5 bases and 4 bases, in that order; junction bases with no gene match: 18. The CDR3 spans 18 residues. The CDR3 nucleotides read TGTGCCAGCAGCCGAGGTCTGGGCTCGGGACAGGGAGTTTACGAGCAGTACTTC. This codes for CASSRGLGSGQGVYEQYF.

The J gene is TRBJ2-5, the V gene TRBV28, with D perhaps matching TRBD1 (6 bases). In germline, CDR1 is MDHEN, CDR2 SYDVKM. This CDR3 spans 11 amino acids. V was cut by 5 bases and J by 11 bases, with 12 bases left in between. The CDR3 protein is CASSGEGEQYF. The DNA of the CDR3 is TGTGCCAGCAGTGGCGAGGGGGAGCAGTACTTC.

V usage is TRBV23-1 and J usage is TRBJ2-7, with D unresolved. TRBV23-1 is an ORF; its function is uncertain. V was pared by 3 bases and J by 5 bases, with 8 bases between. There are 12 residues in the CDR3. The CDR3 DNA reads TGCGCCAGCAGTCACCCACCGGACGAGCAGTACTTC. Encoded protein: CASSHPPDEQYF.

V and J are TRBV11-1 and TRBJ1-1; D is ambiguous. The CDR3 spans 15 residues. The V gene's germline CDR1 is SGHAT and CDR2 FQDESV (reference sequence). Trimming took 0 bases from V and 0 from J, leaving 8 bases between them. CDR3 region: CASSLARGLNTEAFF. CDR3 coding DNA: TGTGCCAGCAGCTTAGCGAGAGGGTTGAACACTGAAGCTTTCTTT.

V is TRBV27 and J is TRBJ2-1; 10 nucleotides line up with TRBD1. Germline V gene lookup returns CDR1 MNHEY and CDR2 SMNVEV (reference sequence). Germline trimming cut 7 bases from V and 7 bases from J; bases unmatched to any gene: 1. This CDR3 spans 12 amino acids. The CDR3 is CASTDRGNEQFF. As DNA, the CDR3 is TGTGCCAGCACGGACAGGGGGAATGAGCAGTTCTTC.

V and J are TRBV9 and TRBJ2-7; the match to TRBD1 covers 8 bases. There are 14 residues in the CDR3. Germline lookup yields CDR1 SGDLS and CDR2 YYNGEE. V trimming: 3 bases; J trimming: 5 bases; junction bases outside the gene matches: 7. CDR3 amino acids: CASSALTGVDEQYF. DNA of the CDR3: TGTGCCAGCAGCGCGTTGACAGGGGTGGACGAGCAGTACTTC. The complete variable domain, with remaining parts taken from reference TRBV9 and TRBJ2-7, reads DSGVTQTPKHLITATGQRVTLRCSPRSGDLSVYWYQQSLDQGLQFLIQYYNGEERAKGNILERFSAQQFPDLHSELNLSSLELGDSALYFCASSALTGVDEQYFGPGTRLTVT.

The chain combines TRBV5-6 with TRBJ2-3; 9 nucleotides align to TRBD2. CDR3 length: 14 residues. The V and J ends lost 1 base and 5 bases, in that order; junction bases with no gene match: 2. Germline lookup yields CDR1 SGHDT and CDR2 YYEEEE. This chain's CDR3 is CASSLSAGGDTQYF. The DNA for the CDR3 is TGTGCCAGCAGCTTGTCAGCGGGGGGAGATACGCAGTATTTT.

Regarding this clone: The junction shows a germline mismatch at one end, possibly a read error. The rearrangement uses TRBV7-7 and TRBJ2-5; perhaps TRBD2 as D (5 bases). The CDR3 spans 16 residues. CDR1 SSHAT and CDR2 FNYEAQ come from the germline V gene (reference sequence). The CDR3 sequence: CASSLVYGVYQETQYF. CDR3 sequence (DNA): TGTGCTAGCAGCTTAGTATACGGGGTCTACCAAGAGACCCAGTACTTC.

This clone was counted once. The rearrangement joins TRBV5-4 to TRBJ1-2, with 7 bases matching TRBD1. The CDR3 covers 14 residues. The V and J ends lost 2 bases and 3 bases, in that order; junction bases with no gene match: 4. The V gene's germline CDR1 is SGHNT and CDR2 YYREEE (reference sequence). The CDR3 nucleotides are TGTGCCAGCAGCTTTTCAACAGGGGACTATGGCTACACCTTC. As protein: CASSFSTGDYGYTF.

The chain carries TRBV11-3 and TRBJ2-7; maybe TRBD2 (5 bases). The CDR3 has 12 amino acids. The germline gives CDR1 SGHNT, CDR2 YENEEA. Trimming shortened V by 0 bases and J by 7 bases, and 7 bases separated the two germline ends. Written as DNA, the CDR3 is TGTGCCAGCAGCTTAGAGGGCGGGGAGCAGTACTTC. Translation gives CASSLEGGEQYF.

V gene TRBV6-1 combines with J gene TRBJ1-4; the D gene is possibly TRBD1 (5 bases). Germline loops: CDR1 MNHNS, CDR2 SASEGT. There are 20 residues in the CDR3. Trimming shortened V by 3 bases and J by 5 bases, and 28 bases separated the two germline ends. For the CDR3, the DNA is TGTGCCAGCAGTGATCGTCGGGACTCCCTTTATCATAGTCGAAATGAAAAACTGTTTTTT. Residues: CASSDRRDSLYHSRNEKLFF.

This clone was seen only a few times. The chain joins TRBV28 to TRBJ1-5, with TRBD1 matching 9 bases. Per the germline V gene, CDR1 is MDHEN and CDR2 is SYDVKM. This CDR3 has 14 residues. Unmatched junction bases numbered 5, after V lost 6 bases and J lost 5 bases. The CDR3 protein is CASRGQGNHQPQHF. CDR3 coding DNA: TGTGCCAGCAGAGGACAGGGGAATCATCAGCCCCAGCATTTT.

The DNA of the CDR3 is TGTGCCAGCAGCGGCGGGGGTGGCGTCAGGGCCTACAATGAGCAGTTCTTC. As protein: CASSGGGGVRAYNEQFF. This chain uses TRBV5-6 with TRBJ2-1; 7 nucleotides match TRBD2. The CDR3 has 17 amino acids. Trimming took 4 bases from V and 2 from J; bases not matched to a gene: 12. CDR1 is SGHDT, CDR2 YYEEEE, per germline. Supplemented by reference TRBV5-6 and TRBJ2-1, the full variable domain reads DAGVTQSPTHLIKTRGQQVTLRCSPKSGHDTVSWYQQALGQGPQFIFQYYEEEERQRGNFPDRFSGHQFPNYSSELNVNALLLGDSALYLCASSGGGGVRAYNEQFFGPGTRLTVL.

This rearrangement joins TRBV6-1 to TRBJ1-5; perhaps TRBD1 as D (6 bases). The CDR3 totals 16 residues. CDR1 MNHNS and CDR2 SASEGT come from the germline V gene. Trimming stripped 2 bases from V and 1 base from J, with 12 bases between. In nucleotides, the CDR3 is TGTGCCAGCAGTGAATACAGGGAACCCAGCAATCAGCCCCAGCATTTT. Residues: CASSEYREPSNQPQHF.

This clone was recorded only once. The chain employs TRBV5-6 and TRBJ2-1; TRBD2 aligns across 11 bases. Germline V gives CDR1 SGHDT, CDR2 YYEEEE. This CDR3 comprises 18 residues. Trimming cost V 0 bases and J 7 bases; bases outside gene matches: 12. The CDR3 reads CASSLVLVSGGALNEQFF. The DNA of the CDR3 is TGTGCCAGCAGCTTGGTTCTCGTTAGCGGGGGGGCCCTTAATGAGCAGTTCTTC.

The chain is built from TRBV7-6 and TRBJ2-5; 9 bases match TRBD2. Trimming cost V 5 bases and J 4 bases; bases outside gene matches: 14. The CDR3 contains 17 residues. Germline CDR1 SGHVS, CDR2 FNYEAQ. The CDR3 sequence is CASSKRAGGWNRETQYF. The CDR3 DNA sequence: TGTGCCAGCAGCAAAAGAGCGGGGGGCTGGAACAGAGAGACCCAGTACTTC.

The chain recombines TRBV4-2 with TRBJ2-7; TRBD1 is a possible D gene (6 bases). V gave up 6 bases and J gave up 2 bases, with 23 bases separating them. This CDR3 spans 17 amino acids. CDR1 and CDR2 from the germline V gene are LGHNA and YNFKEQ. DNA of the CDR3: TGTGCCAGCAGTCAACGGATCAGGGGCGCGATCCCCTACGAGCAGTACTTC. Translated: CASSQRIRGAIPYEQYF.

DNA for the CDR3: TGTGCCAGCTTCGGCCAGGGGATGGGCACTGAAGCTTTCTTT. It is translated as CASFGQGMGTEAFF. The chain recombines TRBV6-5 with TRBJ1-1; TRBD1 might be the D (6 bases). This CDR3 is 14 amino acids long. CDR1 is MNHEY, CDR2 SVGAGI, per germline. V lost 8 bases and J 4 bases, leaving 17 bases between the germline ends.

This clone was found once. V gene TRBV7-9 combines with J gene TRBJ1-1, with 7 bases aligning to TRBD1. CDR3 size: 18 residues. CDR1 and CDR2 from the germline V gene are SEHNR and FQNEAQ (reference sequence). With V trimmed by 6 bases and J by 3 bases, 19 bases remained unmatched. Written as DNA, the CDR3 is TGTGCCAGCAGGGGCCGCTTACAGGGGACTAGGGGCGACACTGAAGCTTTCTTT. It translates to CASRGRLQGTRGDTEAFF.

This clone was seen a few times. The CDR3 nucleotides are TGTGCCAGCAAAGCGGGAGCCCAAGGAGAGACCCAGTACTTC. Its translation: CASKAGAQGETQYF. This chain uses TRBV4-2 with TRBJ2-5; 8 nucleotides line up with TRBD2. Germline V gene lookup returns CDR1 LGHNA and CDR2 YNFKEQ. After removal of 7 bases from V and 4 bases from J, the junction contained 8 bases not matched to a gene. The CDR3 spans 14 residues.

The rearrangement uses TRBV4-1 and TRBJ2-3, with TRBD2 matching 8 bases. Germline CDR1 MGHRA, CDR2 YSYEKL. This CDR3 contains 16 residues. J gave up 4 bases and V 1 base, and 7 bases lay outside the gene matches. CDR3 loop: CASSQVAAGAADTQYF. In DNA form, the CDR3 reads TGCGCCAGCAGCCAAGTGGCAGCGGGGGCCGCAGATACGCAGTATTTT.

The gene calls are TRBV18 and TRBJ2-7; D might be TRBD2 (6 bases). CDR3 length: 13 amino acids. The V end was cut by 5 bases, the J end by 5 bases, with 13 bases between. CDR1 is KGHSH, CDR2 LQKENI, per germline. The CDR3 region is CASSKSEGNEQYF. In DNA form, the CDR3 reads TGTGCCAGCTCAAAGTCGGAGGGAAACGAGCAGTACTTC.

The chain employs TRBV4-1 and TRBJ2-3, with D possibly matching TRBD2 (7 bases). In germline, CDR1 is MGHRA, CDR2 YSYEKL. The V gene lost 3 bases and the J gene lost 2 bases, with 12 bases spanning the gap. This CDR3 is built from 15 residues. The CDR3 sequence: CASSQGGTSTDTQYF. The CDR3, as DNA: TGCGCCAGCAGCCAGGGGGGGACATCCACAGATACGCAGTATTTT.

The CDR3 reads CASSARDREAYNEQFF. The CDR3 coding sequence is TGTGCCAGCAGCGCCCGGGACAGGGAGGCCTACAATGAGCAGTTCTTC. The rearrangement joins TRBV5-4 to TRBJ2-1; 9 positions agree with TRBD1. Germline CDR1 SGHNT, CDR2 YYREEE (reference sequence). This CDR3 contains 16 residues. Losses at the gene ends were 4 bases for V and 2 bases for J; bases not matched to a gene: 7.

CDR3 in amino acids: CATSRERGTSGGTDTQYF. The CDR3 DNA follows: TGTGCCACCAGCAGAGAAAGGGGGACTAGCGGGGGCACAGATACGCAGTATTTT. The V call is TRBV15, the J call TRBJ2-3; 13 bases line up with TRBD2. Germline trimming cut 0 bases from V and 1 base from J; bases unmatched to any gene: 4. This CDR3 comprises 18 residues. From germline, CDR1 is LNHNV and CDR2 YYDKDF (reference sequence).

The rearrangement links TRBV5-4 to TRBJ1-1; D may be TRBD1 (6 bases). V shed 5 bases and J shed 2 bases, with 16 bases lying between them. Germline V CDR1 and CDR2: SGHNT, YYREEE (reference sequence). The CDR3 is 15 residues long. As DNA, the CDR3 is TGTGCCAGCAGTCTAAGAGCGGGACAAAACACTGAAGCTTTCTTT. Protein sequence: CASSLRAGQNTEAFF.

The J gene is TRBJ2-7, the V gene TRBV2; no clear D gene. In germline, CDR1 is SNHLY, CDR2 FYNNEI. V lost 8 bases to trimming and J lost 0 bases, with 5 bases between them. This CDR3 region has 11 residues. The CDR3 is CASSSSYEQYF. CDR3 DNA: TGTGCCAGCTCTAGCTCCTACGAGCAGTACTTC.

The chain recombines TRBV5-4 with TRBJ2-7, with TRBD2 matching 9 bases. V trimming: 0 bases; J trimming: 7 bases; junction bases outside the gene matches: 8. CDR3 length: 15 residues. Per germline, CDR1 SGHNT and CDR2 YYREEE (reference sequence). CDR3 region: CASSLVASGMGEQYF. CDR3 coding DNA: TGTGCCAGCAGCTTGGTAGCTAGCGGGATGGGGGAGCAGTACTTC.

This clone was recorded a few times. The J gene is TRBJ2-7, the V gene TRBV7-2; no clear D gene. CDR3 length: 14 amino acids. V was shortened by 5 bases and J by 0 bases, with 11 bases between the two germline ends. Per the germline V gene, CDR1 is SGHTA and CDR2 is FQGNSA. The chain's CDR3 is CASSPATNSYEQYF. The CDR3 DNA reads TGTGCCAGCAGCCCCGCGACAAACTCCTACGAGCAGTACTTC.